This is a list of T cell receptor beta chains from one sample in a study of OX40 agonist ivuxolimab in advanced cancers. Clones were sequenced by immunoSEQ multiplex PCR, and TCRdb holds only the in-frame ones, with some missing. Among roughly 80,000 clones listed, over 90% were seen once. The sample in question was CD4+ or CD8+ T cells sorted from blood, obtained in a trial of the OX40 agonist ivuxolimab. The receptors derive from an adult with an advanced solid tumor such as melanoma, head and neck, liver or kidney cancer. Both conserved end residues are part of each CDR3. The D gene is left open where the match is weak. Expanded clones get a size class; other rows say once, few or many, or leave the size out.

J gene | D gene | V gene | clone size | CDR3 DNA | CDR3 protein
TRBJ1-1 | - | TRBV10-2 | - | TGCGCCAGCAGAGACCCGGGGGGAAACACTGAAGCTTTCTTT | CASRDPGGNTEAFF
TRBJ2-3 | - | TRBV14 | - | TGTGCCAGCAGCCAAGTTCGTCAGTCGGATACGCAGTATTTT | CASSQVRQSDTQYF
TRBJ1-1 | TRBD1 | TRBV7-2 | - | TGTGCCAGCAGCTTAGCACCGACAGGGTGGGACACTGAAGCTTTCTTT | CASSLAPTGWDTEAFF
TRBJ1-6 | TRBD1 | TRBV27 | - | TGTGCCAGCAGTCCGATGACAGGGTTCGGTTCACCCCTCCACTTT | CASSPMTGFGSPLHF
TRBJ1-5 | - | TRBV19 | - | TGTGCCAGTAGTATAGCTGAACTATCGGGGCAGCCCCAGCATTTT | CASSIAELSGQPQHF
TRBJ1-3 | - | TRBV6-1 | - | TGTGCCAGCAGTGGGGGCTACTCTGGAAACACCATATATTTT | CASSGGYSGNTIYF
TRBJ1-2 | - | TRBV27 | - | TGTGCCAGCAGTTTAACCGGGGGGTATGGCTACACCTTC | CASSLTGGYGYTF
TRBJ2-2 | - | TRBV7-2 | - | TGTGCCAGCAAGTGGGACCGGAACACCGGGGAGCTGTTTTTT | CASKWDRNTGELFF
TRBJ1-5 | - | TRBV5-1 | - | TGCGCCAGCAGCTTGGAAGGAGGAAATCAGCCCCAGCATTTT | CASSLEGGNQPQHF
TRBJ1-1 | TRBD1 | TRBV4-1 | - | TGCGCCAGCAGCCAGCCCCGAGGGGGCGTGACCGCTGAAGCTTTCTTT | CASSQPRGGVTAEAFF
TRBJ2-7 | - | TRBV28 | - | TGTGCCAGCAGGCGGTCCTACGAGCAGTACTTC | CASRRSYEQYF
TRBJ2-6 | TRBD1 | TRBV7-2 | - | TGTGCCAGCAGCTTGGACAGGTTCTCTGGGGCCAACGTCCTGACTTTC | CASSLDRFSGANVLTF
TRBJ1-2 | - | TRBV7-2 | once | TGTGCCAGCAGCTTAGCCCCCTCCGTGACGGCTAACTATGGCTACACCTTC | CASSLAPSVTANYGYTF
TRBJ1-2 | - | TRBV9 | few | TGTGCCAGCAGCGGTTCACAGGAAAACTATGGCTACACCTTC | CASSGSQENYGYTF
TRBJ2-5 | TRBD1 | TRBV5-1 | - | TGCGCCAGCAGCCGCCGGACAGGGGGCCAAGAGACCCAGTACTTC | CASSRRTGGQETQYF
TRBJ1-5 | - | TRBV4-1 | - | TGCGCCAGCAGCCCGGCCTATTGGGGCAATCAGCCCCAGCATTTT | CASSPAYWGNQPQHF
TRBJ1-1 | - | TRBV29-1 | medium-sized | TGCAGCGTTAGCAACACTGAAGCTTTCTTT | CSVSNTEAFF
TRBJ1-3 | - | TRBV7-9 | - | TGTGCCAGCAGCCCGAGTGGGGGGCGAGAAGATTTT | CASSPSGGREDF
TRBJ2-3 | - | TRBV7-2 | - | TGTGCCAGCAGCCCCCAGGGAACAGATACGCAGTATTTT | CASSPQGTDTQYF
TRBJ2-7 | - | TRBV5-1 | - | TGCGCCAGCAGCGCGGGACAAACCTACGAGCAGTACTTC | CASSAGQTYEQYF
TRBJ2-7 | - | TRBV7-2 | - | TGTGCCAGCAGCTTAGGGGGGACTCGCACCTACGAGCAGTACTTC | CASSLGGTRTYEQYF
TRBJ2-5 | TRBD2 | TRBV4-3 | - | TGCGCCAGCAGCCAAGATGGATTAGCGGGCCAAGAGACCCAGTACTTC | CASSQDGLAGQETQYF
TRBJ2-1 | - | TRBV9 | few | TGTGCCAGCAGCCCCCGTGGCGGACCGAGCTACAATGAGCAGTTCTTC | CASSPRGGPSYNEQFF
TRBJ1-1 | - | TRBV5-1 | - | TGCGCCAGCAGCCGCTCTCAAGGGTTCACTGAAGCTTTCTTT | CASSRSQGFTEAFF
TRBJ2-5 | TRBD2 | TRBV6-5 | - | TGTGCCAGCAGTTCGGGCGGGAGGGCCCAAGAGACCCAGTACTTC | CASSSGGRAQETQYF